This TCR beta chain was recorded in a study of blood T cell repertoires in COVID-19. Study-level information: Whether acute or convalescent, the COVID-19 samples came from the United States, Italy and Spain. T cells, B-cell-depleted T cells, or PBMCs supplied cDNA or gDNA.

Sequencing used immunoSEQ multiplex PCR; TCRdb keeps in-frame clones, though not all of them. The top ten hold approximately 2% of the sample, which has 290,000 or so clones, approximately 89% seen once. J gave up 2 bases and V 2 bases, and 1 base lay outside the gene matches. This CDR3 comprises 14 residues. Germline V gene lookup returns CDR1 SGHAT and CDR2 FQNNGV. The chain carries TRBV11-2 and TRBJ2-5, with TRBD1 matching 8 bases. This clonotype was obtained from a woman aged 30 to 39 with COVID-19, enrolled during active disease. What was sequenced was peripheral blood. The CDR3 is CASSLQGAQETQYF. The CDR3 region has the DNA TGTGCCAGCAGCTTACAGGGGGCGCAAGAGACCCAGTACTTC.